This TCR beta chain was captured by sequencing in a study of early T cells in non-severe SARS-CoV-2 infection. Study-level points and caveats: VDJdb-based matching was biased toward anti-spike CD8 responses and missed private and CD4 specificities.

Via MiXCR, TCRdb re-called the 5' RACE reads, giving one row per CDR3 protein. The sample contains 100,000 to 130,000 distinct CDR3 sequences, 11% of which appear only once. A word on this clonotype: The target antigen is unknown.

The ends were cut back, 7 bases at V and 4 bases at J, with 13 bases in the middle. There are 13 residues in the CDR3. The material sequenced was whole blood. The chain links TRBV12-3 or TRBV12-4 to TRBJ1-1; D not certain. This TCR was sampled from an adult who was a healthcare worker with PCR-confirmed SARS-CoV-2 infection or an uninfected control (not recorded which). CDR3 sequence reads: CASTRSEGTEAFF. CDR3 sequence (DNA): TGTGCCAGCACCAGATCGGAGGGCACTGAAGCTTTCTTT.